These 9 T cell receptor beta chains came from one sample sequenced in a study of response to subunit inactivated influenza vaccine. TCRdb re-called the RT-PCR reads through MiXCR, storing one row per CDR3 protein. The data contain more than 250,000 distinct CDR3 sequences, 20% to 25% of them singletons. Material: PBMCs from blood, obtained less than 22 months after vaccination. The source of these receptors is a man between 45 and 75 years old who received an inactivated influenza vaccine.

This clonotype came up a few times. This chain's CDR3 is CSEDYGYTF. The CDR3 coding sequence is TGCAGCGAGGACTATGGCTACACCTTC. V usage is TRBV29-1 and J usage is TRBJ1-2; D remains ambiguous. Per the germline V gene, CDR1 is SQVTM and CDR2 is ANQGSEA. V was shortened by 7 bases and J by 3 bases, with 3 bases between the two germline ends. This CDR3 is built from 9 residues.

This clonotype was recorded at least ten times. V usage is TRBV5-1 and J usage is TRBJ1-4; no clear D. Germline-derived CDR1 and CDR2 are SGHRS and YFSETQ. CDR3 length: 14 residues. Trimming shortened V by 0 bases and J by 5 bases, and 8 bases separated the two germline ends. The CDR3 DNA sequence: TGCGCCAGCAGCTTGGAAGCACGAAATGAAAAACTGTTTTTT. Amino acids: CASSLEARNEKLFF.

This chain uses TRBV20-1 with TRBJ2-1; D perhaps matches TRBD2 (5 bases). The CDR3 runs 15 residues. Trimming stripped 7 bases from V and 0 bases from J, with 16 bases between. The V gene's germline CDR1 is DFQATT and CDR2 SNEGSKA (reference sequence). The CDR3 here is CSVPGLSRSYNEQFF. The CDR3 DNA is TGCAGTGTTCCTGGACTGTCCCGCTCCTACAATGAGCAGTTCTTC.

This clonotype was seen only a few times. The chain uses TRBV20-1 and TRBJ1-5, with 7 bases fitting TRBD1. The length of the CDR3 is 13 residues. CDR1 DFQATT and CDR2 SNEGSKA come from the germline V gene (reference sequence). The CDR3 DNA reads as TGCAGCCAACAGGGACAGCAGAATCAGCCCCAGCATTTT. Amino acids: CSQQGQQNQPQHF.

In its sample, this clonotype was seen many times. The rearrangement links TRBV20-1 to TRBJ1-5; no definite D call. The germline V gene encodes CDR1 DFQATT and CDR2 SNEGSKA (reference sequence). This CDR3 spans 15 amino acids. Trimming removed 1 base at V and 0 bases at J, with 10 bases between. The CDR3 sequence: CSARATDNSNQPQHF. CDR3 bases: TGCAGTGCTAGAGCGACCGATAATAGCAATCAGCCCCAGCATTTT.

The chain recombines TRBV6-2 or TRBV6-3 with TRBJ2-1; 11 nucleotides match TRBD2. Unmatched junction bases numbered 11, after V lost 6 bases and J lost 10 bases. The germline V gene has CDR1 MNHEY and CDR2 SVGEGT. This CDR3 comprises 15 residues. CDR3 amino acids: CASRLRVAGGDEQFF. CDR3 nucleotide sequence: TGTGCCAGCAGACTCAGAGTAGCGGGGGGGGACGAGCAGTTCTTC.

This rearrangement joins TRBV28 to TRBJ2-3; 12 bases align to TRBD2. The germline V gene encodes CDR1 MDHEN and CDR2 SYDVKM. The CDR3 consists of 16 residues. V dropped 8 bases and J dropped 0; count of bases not matched to a gene: 6. The chain's CDR3 is CASFPGTSGSTDTQYF. The CDR3 DNA sequence: TGTGCCAGCTTCCCCGGGACTAGCGGGAGCACAGATACGCAGTATTTT.

This clonotype appeared a few times. This CDR3 reads CSVVKGYGYTF. CDR3 nucleotide sequence: TGCAGCGTTGTAAAGGGATATGGCTACACCTTC. The V and J genes are TRBV29-1 and TRBJ1-2; D unclear. V dropped 4 bases and J dropped 5 bases, with 8 bases sitting between them. Germline V gene data show CDR1 as SQVTM and CDR2 as ANQGSEA. This CDR3 contains 11 residues. Full variable domain (outside the CDR3, taken from reference TRBV29-1 and TRBJ1-2): SAVISQKPSRDICQRGTSLTIQCQVDSQVTMMFWYRQQPGQSLTLIATANQGSEATYESGFVIDKFPISRPNLTFSTLTVSNMSPEDSSIYLCSVVKGYGYTFGSGTRLTVV.

The J gene is TRBJ2-4, the V gene TRBV2; weak D call: TRBD1 (6 bases). Germline V gene lookup returns CDR1 SNHLY and CDR2 FYNNEI. The CDR3 spans 16 residues. The V gene lost 0 bases and the J gene lost 1 base, with 10 bases spanning the gap. DNA for the CDR3: TGTGCCAGCAGTGAAGCGTGGGGGCGCGCCAAAAACATTCAGTACTTC. Its protein product is CASSEAWGRAKNIQYF.